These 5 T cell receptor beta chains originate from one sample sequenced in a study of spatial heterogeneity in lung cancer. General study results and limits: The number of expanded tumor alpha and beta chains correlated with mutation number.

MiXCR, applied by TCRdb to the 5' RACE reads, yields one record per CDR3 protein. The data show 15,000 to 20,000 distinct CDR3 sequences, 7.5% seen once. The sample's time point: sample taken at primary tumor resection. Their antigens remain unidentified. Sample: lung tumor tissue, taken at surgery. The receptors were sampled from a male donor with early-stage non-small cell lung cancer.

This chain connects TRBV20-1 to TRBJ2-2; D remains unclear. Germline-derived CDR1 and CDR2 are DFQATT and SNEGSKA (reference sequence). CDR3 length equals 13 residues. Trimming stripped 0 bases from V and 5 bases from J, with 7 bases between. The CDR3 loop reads CSARDGLTGELFF. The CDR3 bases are TGCAGTGCTAGAGATGGGTTGACCGGGGAGCTGTTTTTT.

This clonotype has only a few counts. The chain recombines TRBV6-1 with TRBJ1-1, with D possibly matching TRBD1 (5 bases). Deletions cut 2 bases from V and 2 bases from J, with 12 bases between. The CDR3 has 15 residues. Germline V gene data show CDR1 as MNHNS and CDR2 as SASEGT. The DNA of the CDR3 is TGTGCCAGCAGTGAATGGGGCGGCCGAAACACTGAAGCTTTCTTT. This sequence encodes CASSEWGGRNTEAFF.

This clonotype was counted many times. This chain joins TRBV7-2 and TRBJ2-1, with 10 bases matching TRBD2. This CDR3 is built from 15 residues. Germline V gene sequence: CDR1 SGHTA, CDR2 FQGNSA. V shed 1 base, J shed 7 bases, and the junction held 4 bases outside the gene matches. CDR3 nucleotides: TGTGCCAGCAGCTTAGAACTAGCGGGGAGTAATGAGCAGTTCTTC. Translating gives CASSLELAGSNEQFF.

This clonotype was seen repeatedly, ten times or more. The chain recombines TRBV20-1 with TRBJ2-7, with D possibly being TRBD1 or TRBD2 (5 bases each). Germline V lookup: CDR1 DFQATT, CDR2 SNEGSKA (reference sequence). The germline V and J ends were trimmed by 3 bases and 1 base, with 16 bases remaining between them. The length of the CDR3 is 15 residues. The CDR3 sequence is CSASNTGTRSYEQYF. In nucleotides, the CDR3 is TGCAGTGCTAGCAATACCGGGACCAGGTCCTACGAGCAGTACTTC.

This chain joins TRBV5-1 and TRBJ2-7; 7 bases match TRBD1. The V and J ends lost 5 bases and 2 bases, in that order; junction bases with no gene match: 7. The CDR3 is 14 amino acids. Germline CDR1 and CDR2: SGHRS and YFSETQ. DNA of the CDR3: TGCGCCAGCAGATTAACAGGGGACCCCTACGAGCAGTACTTC. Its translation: CASRLTGDPYEQYF.